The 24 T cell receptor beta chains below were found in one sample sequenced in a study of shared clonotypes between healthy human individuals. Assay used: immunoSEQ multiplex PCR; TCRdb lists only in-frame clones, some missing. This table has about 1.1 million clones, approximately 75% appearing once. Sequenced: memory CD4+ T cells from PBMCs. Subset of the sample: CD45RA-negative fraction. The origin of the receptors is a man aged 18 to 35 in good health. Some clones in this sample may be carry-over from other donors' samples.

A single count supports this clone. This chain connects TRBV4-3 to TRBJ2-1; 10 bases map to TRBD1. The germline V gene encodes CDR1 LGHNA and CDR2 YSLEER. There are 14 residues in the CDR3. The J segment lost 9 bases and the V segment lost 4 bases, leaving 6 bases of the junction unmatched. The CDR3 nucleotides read TGCGCCAGCAGCCTGGGACAGGGGTCGGCTGAGCAGTTCTTC. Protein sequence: CASSLGQGSAEQFF.

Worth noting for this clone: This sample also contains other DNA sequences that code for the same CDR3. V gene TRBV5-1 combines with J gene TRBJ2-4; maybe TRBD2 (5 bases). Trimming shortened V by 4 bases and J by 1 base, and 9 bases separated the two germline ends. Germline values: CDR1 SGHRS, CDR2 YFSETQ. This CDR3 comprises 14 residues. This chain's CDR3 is CASSLDSAKNIQYF. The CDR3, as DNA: TGCGCCAGCAGCCTGGACTCGGCCAAAAACATTCAGTACTTC.

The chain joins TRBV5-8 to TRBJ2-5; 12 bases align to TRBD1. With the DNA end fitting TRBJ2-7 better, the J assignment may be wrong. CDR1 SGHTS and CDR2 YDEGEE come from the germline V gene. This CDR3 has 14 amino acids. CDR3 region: CASDRDRGLYEQYF. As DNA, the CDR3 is TGTGCCAGCGACCGGGACAGGGGGCTCTACGAGCAGTACTTC.

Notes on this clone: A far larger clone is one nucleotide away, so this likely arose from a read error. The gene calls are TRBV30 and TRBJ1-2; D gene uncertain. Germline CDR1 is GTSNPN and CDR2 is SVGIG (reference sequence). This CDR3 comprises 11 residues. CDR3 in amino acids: CVWSSPADYTF. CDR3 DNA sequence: TGTGTCTGGAGTTCTCCCGCGGACTACACCTTC.

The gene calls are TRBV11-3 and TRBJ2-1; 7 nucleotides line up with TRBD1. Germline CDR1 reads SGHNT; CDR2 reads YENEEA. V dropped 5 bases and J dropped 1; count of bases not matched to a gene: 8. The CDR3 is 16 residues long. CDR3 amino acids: CASSGGGTESYNEQFF. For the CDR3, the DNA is TGTGCCAGCAGCGGGGGTGGGACAGAATCCTACAATGAGCAGTTCTTC.

The CDR3 sequence: CASSFGGTEYNEQFF. DNA of the CDR3: TGTGCCAGCAGCTTTGGGGGGACAGAATACAATGAGCAGTTCTTC. The rearrangement links TRBV11-3 to TRBJ2-1; D might be TRBD1 (7 bases). V gave up 3 bases and J gave up 4 bases, with 13 bases separating them. Germline-derived CDR1 and CDR2 are SGHNT and YENEEA. The CDR3 spans 15 residues.

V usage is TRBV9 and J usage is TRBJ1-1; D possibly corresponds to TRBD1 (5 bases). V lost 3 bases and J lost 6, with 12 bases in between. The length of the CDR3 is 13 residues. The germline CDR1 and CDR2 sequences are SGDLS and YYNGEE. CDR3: CASSAGPGAEAFF. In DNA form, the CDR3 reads TGTGCCAGCAGCGCGGGACCGGGGGCTGAAGCTTTCTTT.

CDR3 sequence: CASRKPGQAYEQYF. For the CDR3, the DNA is TGTGCCAGCAGAAAACCGGGACAGGCCTACGAGCAGTACTTC. The V call is TRBV27, the J call TRBJ2-7, with 8 nucleotides matching TRBD1. The CDR3 spans 14 residues. After removal of 6 bases from V and 2 bases from J, the junction contained 6 bases not matched to a gene. The V gene's germline CDR1 is MNHEY and CDR2 SMNVEV (reference sequence).

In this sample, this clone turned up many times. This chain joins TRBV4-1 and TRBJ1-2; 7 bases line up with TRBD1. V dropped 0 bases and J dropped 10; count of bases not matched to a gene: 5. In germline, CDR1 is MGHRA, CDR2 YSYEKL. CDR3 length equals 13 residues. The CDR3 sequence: CASSQEIGTVYTF. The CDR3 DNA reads TGCGCCAGCAGCCAAGAAATCGGGACAGTCTACACCTTC.

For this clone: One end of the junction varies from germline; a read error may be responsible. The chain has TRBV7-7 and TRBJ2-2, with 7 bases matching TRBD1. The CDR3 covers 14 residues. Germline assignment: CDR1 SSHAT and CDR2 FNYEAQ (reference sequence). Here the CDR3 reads CASSWDRNTGELFF. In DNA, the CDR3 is TGTGCTAGCAGCTGGGACAGGAACACCGGGGAGCTGTTTTTT.

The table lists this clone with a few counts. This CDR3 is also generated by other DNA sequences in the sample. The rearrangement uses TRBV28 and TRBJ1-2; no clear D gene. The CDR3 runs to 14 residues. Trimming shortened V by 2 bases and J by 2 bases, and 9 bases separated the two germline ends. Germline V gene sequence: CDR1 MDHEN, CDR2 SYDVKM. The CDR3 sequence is CASSLGQANYGYTF. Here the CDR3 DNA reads TGTGCCAGCAGTTTAGGGCAGGCAAACTATGGCTACACCTTC.

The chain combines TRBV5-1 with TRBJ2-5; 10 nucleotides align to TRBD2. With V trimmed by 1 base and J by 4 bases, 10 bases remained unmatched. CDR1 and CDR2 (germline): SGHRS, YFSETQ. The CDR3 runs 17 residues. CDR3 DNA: TGCGCCAGCAGCTTGTTTGGGCTAGCGGGAGTCGCAGAGACCCAGTACTTC. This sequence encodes CASSLFGLAGVAETQYF.

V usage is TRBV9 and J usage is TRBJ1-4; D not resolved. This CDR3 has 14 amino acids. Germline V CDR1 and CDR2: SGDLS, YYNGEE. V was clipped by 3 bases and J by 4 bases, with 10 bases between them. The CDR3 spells CASSADLVNEKLFF. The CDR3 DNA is TGTGCCAGCAGCGCAGACCTGGTTAATGAAAAACTGTTTTTT.

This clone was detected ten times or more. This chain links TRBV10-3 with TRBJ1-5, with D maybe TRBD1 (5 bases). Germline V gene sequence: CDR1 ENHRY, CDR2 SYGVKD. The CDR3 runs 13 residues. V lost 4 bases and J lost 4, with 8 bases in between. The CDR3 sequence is CAISGGANQPQHF. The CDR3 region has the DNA TGTGCCATCAGTGGAGGGGCAAATCAGCCCCAGCATTTT.

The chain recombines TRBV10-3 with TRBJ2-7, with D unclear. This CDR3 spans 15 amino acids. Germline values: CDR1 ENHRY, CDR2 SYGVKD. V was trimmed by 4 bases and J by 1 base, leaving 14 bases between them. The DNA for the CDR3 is TGTGCCATCAGTGTGGCCCCCCAGAATTCCTACGAGCAGTACTTC. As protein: CAISVAPQNSYEQYF.

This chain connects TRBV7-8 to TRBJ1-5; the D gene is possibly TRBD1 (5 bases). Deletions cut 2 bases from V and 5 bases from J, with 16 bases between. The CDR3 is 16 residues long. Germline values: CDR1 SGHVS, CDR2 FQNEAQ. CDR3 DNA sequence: TGTGCCAGCAGCTTAACTGTATCGGCAGGGTATCAGCCCCAGCATTTT. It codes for CASSLTVSAGYQPQHF.

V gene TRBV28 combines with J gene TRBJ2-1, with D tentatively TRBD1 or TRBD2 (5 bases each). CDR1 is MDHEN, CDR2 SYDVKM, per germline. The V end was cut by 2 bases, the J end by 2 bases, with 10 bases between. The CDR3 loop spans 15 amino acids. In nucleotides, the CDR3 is TGTGCCAGCAGTTTAGCCCTGGGGGCCTACAATGAGCAGTTCTTC. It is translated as CASSLALGAYNEQFF.

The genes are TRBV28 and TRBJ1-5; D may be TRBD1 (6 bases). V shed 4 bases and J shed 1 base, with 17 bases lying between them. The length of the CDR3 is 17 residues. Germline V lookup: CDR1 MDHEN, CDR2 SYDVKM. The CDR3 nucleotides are TGTGCCAGCAGTTCCCCACGCAGACAGGCGAGCAATCAGCCCCAGCATTTT. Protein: CASSSPRRQASNQPQHF.

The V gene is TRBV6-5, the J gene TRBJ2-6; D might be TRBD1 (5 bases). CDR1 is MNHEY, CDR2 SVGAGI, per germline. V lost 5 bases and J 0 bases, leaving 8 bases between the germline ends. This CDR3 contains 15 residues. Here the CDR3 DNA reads TGTGCCAGCAGTCTACAGGTCTCTGGGGCCAACGTCCTGACTTTC. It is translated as CASSLQVSGANVLTF.

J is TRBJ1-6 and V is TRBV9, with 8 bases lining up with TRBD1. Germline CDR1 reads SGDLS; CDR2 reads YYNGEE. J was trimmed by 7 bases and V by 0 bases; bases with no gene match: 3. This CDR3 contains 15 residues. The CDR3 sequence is CASSVEGQGNSPLHF. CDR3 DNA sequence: TGTGCCAGCAGCGTAGAAGGACAGGGAAATTCACCCCTCCACTTT.

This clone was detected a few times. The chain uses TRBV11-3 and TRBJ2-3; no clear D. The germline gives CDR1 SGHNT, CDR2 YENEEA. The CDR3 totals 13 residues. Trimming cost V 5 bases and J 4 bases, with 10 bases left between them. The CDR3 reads CASSKEDSDTQYF. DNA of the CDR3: TGTGCCAGCAGCAAAGAAGATTCAGATACGCAGTATTTT. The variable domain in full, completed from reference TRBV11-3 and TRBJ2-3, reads EAGVVQSPRYKIIEKKQPVAFWCNPISGHNTLYWYLQNLGQGPELLIRYENEEAVDDSQLPKDRFSAERLKGVDSTLKIQPAELGDSAVYLCASSKEDSDTQYFGPGTRLTVL.

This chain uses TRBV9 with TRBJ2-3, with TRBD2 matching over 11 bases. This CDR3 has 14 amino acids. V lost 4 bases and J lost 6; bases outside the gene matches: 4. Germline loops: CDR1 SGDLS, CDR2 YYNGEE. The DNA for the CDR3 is TGTGCCAGCAGCTTTAGCGGGAGGGAGGATACGCAGTATTTT. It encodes CASSFSGREDTQYF.

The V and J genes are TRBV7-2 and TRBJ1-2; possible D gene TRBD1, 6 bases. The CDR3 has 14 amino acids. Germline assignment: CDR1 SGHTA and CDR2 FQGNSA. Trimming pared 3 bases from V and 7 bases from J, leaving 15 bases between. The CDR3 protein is CASSFSDSLSGYTF. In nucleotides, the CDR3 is TGTGCCAGCAGCTTCTCGGACAGTTTGTCTGGCTACACCTTC.

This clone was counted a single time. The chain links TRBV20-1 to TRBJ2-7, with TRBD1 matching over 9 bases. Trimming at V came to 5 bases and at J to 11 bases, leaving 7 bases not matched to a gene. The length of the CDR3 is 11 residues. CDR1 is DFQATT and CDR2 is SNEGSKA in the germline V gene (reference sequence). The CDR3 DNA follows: TGCAGTGCTCGTACAGGGGGCATGGAGTACTTC. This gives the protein CSARTGGMEYF.